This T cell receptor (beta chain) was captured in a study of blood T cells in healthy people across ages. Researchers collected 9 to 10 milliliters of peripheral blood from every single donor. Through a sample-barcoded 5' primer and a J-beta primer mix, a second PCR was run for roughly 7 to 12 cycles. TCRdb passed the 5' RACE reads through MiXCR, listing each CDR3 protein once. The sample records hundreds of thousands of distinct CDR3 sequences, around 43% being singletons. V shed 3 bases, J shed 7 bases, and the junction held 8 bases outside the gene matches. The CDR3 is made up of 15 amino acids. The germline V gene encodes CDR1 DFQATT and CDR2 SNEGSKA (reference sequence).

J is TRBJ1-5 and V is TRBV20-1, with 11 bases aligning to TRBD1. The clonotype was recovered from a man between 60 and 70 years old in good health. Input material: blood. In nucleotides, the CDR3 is TGCAGTGCTAGGTCCCGGACAGGGGGCGGGCAGCCCCAGCATTTT. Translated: CSARSRTGGGQPQHF.